This T cell receptor (beta chain) was sequenced in a study of preoperative IRX-2 immunotherapy in early breast cancer. TCRdb keeps only in-frame clones here, not all; method: immunoSEQ multiplex PCR. Of about 89,000 clones in the sample, 75% to 90% are singletons; the top ten hold over 2%. Trimming shortened V by 2 bases and J by 4 bases, and 15 bases separated the two germline ends. The CDR3 is 15 amino acids. Germline-derived CDR1 and CDR2 are KGHSH and LQKENI. Regarding treatment: preoperative locoregional IRX-2 cytokine immunotherapy. Samples came from a phase Ib trial of preoperative locoregional IRX-2 cytokine immunotherapy.

The TCR comes from a human donor with breast cancer. This chain connects TRBV18 to TRBJ2-7; D not resolved. Sequences were derived from tumor tissue, sampled after IRX-2 immunotherapy. In DNA form, the CDR3 reads TGTGCCAGCTCACCAAGGGCAGGTCCTGATTACGAGCAGTACTTC. Protein product: CASSPRAGPDYEQYF.